These T cell receptor beta chains were read from a single sample in a study of CD8+CD57+ T cells in acquired aplastic anemia. TCRdb ran MiXCR on the reads and lists one entry per CDR3 protein. The table has under 250,000 distinct CDR3 sequences, 30% to 40% seen once; the top ten hold 1.1%. The specimen sequenced was sorted CD4+, CD8+, or CD8+CD57+ T cells (not recorded which) from PBMCs. All receptors derive from a human donor in good health, serving as a control. CDR3s include the opening cysteine and the closing phenylalanine or tryptophan. The D gene is left open where the match is weak. Size is omitted from some rows. Given values are once, few, many or a class for expanded clones.

. | TRBJ2-7 | TRBV9 | . | CASSIQGRFGEQYF | TGTGCCAGCAGCATACAGGGCCGATTCGGCGAGCAGTACTTC
. | TRBJ1-5 | TRBV18 | TRBD1 | CASSQGQGAQPQHF | TGTGCCAGCTCACAGGGACAGGGGGCTCAGCCCCAGCATTTT
many | TRBJ1-6 | TRBV7-2 | . | CASSLVPYNSPLHF | TGTGCCAGCAGCTTAGTCCCCTATAATTCACCCCTCCACTTT
many | TRBJ2-7 | TRBV4-1 | TRBD1 | CASSQGDRRGAYEQYF | TGCGCCAGCAGCCAAGGGGACAGGCGAGGCGCCTACGAGCAGTACTTC
. | TRBJ1-1 | TRBV5-1 | . | CASSGIERGTEAFF | TGCGCCAGCAGCGGAATAGAGAGGGGAACTGAAGCTTTCTTT
. | TRBJ2-2 | TRBV10-3 | . | CAISESIWGGELFF | TGTGCCATCAGTGAGTCGATCTGGGGCGGGGAGCTGTTTTTT
. | TRBJ2-2 | TRBV10-3 | . | CAISESVAANTGELFF | TGTGCCATCAGTGAGTCGGTGGCAGCGAACACCGGGGAGCTGTTTTTT
. | TRBJ2-7 | TRBV15 | . | CATSGIGRTYEQYF | TGTGCCACCAGCGGCATCGGGCGGACCTACGAGCAGTACTTC
. | TRBJ1-4 | TRBV3-1 | TRBD1 | CASSLGQGREKLFF | TGTGCCAGCAGCCTCGGACAGGGCCGTGAAAAACTGTTTTTT
. | TRBJ2-2 | TRBV24-1 | TRBD2 | CATSDPPGGRRGGELFF | TGTGCCACCAGTGACCCCCCGGGAGGGAGACGTGGCGGGGAGCTGTTTTTT
. | TRBJ2-7 | TRBV25-1 | . | CASSELGIYEQYF | TGTGCCAGCAGTGAATTGGGGATATACGAGCAGTACTTC
. | TRBJ2-1 | TRBV24-1 | . | CATSASHGGFSYNEQFF | TGTGCCACCAGTGCTAGTCACGGCGGCTTCTCCTACAATGAGCAGTTCTTC